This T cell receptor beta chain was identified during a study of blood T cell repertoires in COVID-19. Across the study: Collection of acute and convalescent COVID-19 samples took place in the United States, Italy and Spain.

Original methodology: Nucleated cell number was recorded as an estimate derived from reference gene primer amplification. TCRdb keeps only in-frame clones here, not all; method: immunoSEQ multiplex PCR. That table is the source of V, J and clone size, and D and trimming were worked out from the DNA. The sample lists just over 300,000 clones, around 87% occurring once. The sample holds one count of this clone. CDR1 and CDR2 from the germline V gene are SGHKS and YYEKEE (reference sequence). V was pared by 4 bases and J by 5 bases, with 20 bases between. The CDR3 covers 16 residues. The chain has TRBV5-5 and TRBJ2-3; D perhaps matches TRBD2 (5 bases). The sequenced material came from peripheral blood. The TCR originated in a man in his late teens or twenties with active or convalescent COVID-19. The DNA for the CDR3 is TGTGCCAGCAGCCAGTCTTTTGGACTCGGGATAGATACGCAGTATTTT. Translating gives CASSQSFGLGIDTQYF.